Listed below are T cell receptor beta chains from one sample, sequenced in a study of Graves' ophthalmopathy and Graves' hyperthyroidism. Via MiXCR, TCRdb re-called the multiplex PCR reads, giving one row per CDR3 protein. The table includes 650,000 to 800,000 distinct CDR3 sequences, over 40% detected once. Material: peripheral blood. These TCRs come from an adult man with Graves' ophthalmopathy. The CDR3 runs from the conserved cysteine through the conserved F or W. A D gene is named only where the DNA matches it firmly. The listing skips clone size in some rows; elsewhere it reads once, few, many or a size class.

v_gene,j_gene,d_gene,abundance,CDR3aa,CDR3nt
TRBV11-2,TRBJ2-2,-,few,CASTRGAGELFF,TGTGCCAGCACCCGAGGGGCCGGGGAGCTGTTTTTT
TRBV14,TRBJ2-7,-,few,CASSQERDRDYEQYF,TGTGCCAGCAGCCAAGAACGGGACCGAGACTACGAGCAGTACTTC
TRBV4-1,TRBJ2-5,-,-,CASSQDSAAETQYF,TGCGCCAGCAGCCAAGATTCGGCGGCAGAGACCCAGTACTTC
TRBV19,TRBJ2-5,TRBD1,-,CASRNRGVEETQYF,TGTGCCAGTAGAAACAGGGGGGTTGAAGAGACCCAGTACTTC
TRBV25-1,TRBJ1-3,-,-,CACESSGNTIYF,TGTGCCTGTGAGAGCTCTGGAAACACCATATATTTT
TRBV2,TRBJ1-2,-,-,CASSGVGTGVDGYTF,TGTGCCAGCAGTGGGGTTGGTACGGGGGTAGATGGCTACACCTTC
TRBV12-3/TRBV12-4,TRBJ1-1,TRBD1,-,CASSLKLGQGTEAFF,TGTGCCAGCAGTTTAAAGTTAGGACAGGGGACTGAAGCTTTCTTT
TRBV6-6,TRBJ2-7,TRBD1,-,CASSYLGTDYEQYF,TGTGCCAGCAGTTATCTTGGGACAGACTACGAGCAGTACTTC
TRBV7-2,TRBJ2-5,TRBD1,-,CASSSSGTGGGETQYF,TGTGCCAGCAGCTCTTCCGGGACAGGGGGCGGAGAGACCCAGTACTTC
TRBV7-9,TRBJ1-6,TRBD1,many,CASSLPGGLNSPLHF,TGTGCCAGCAGCTTACCAGGGGGCTTGAATTCACCCCTCCACTTT
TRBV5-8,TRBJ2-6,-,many,CASSYTGSSGANVLTF,TGTGCCAGCAGTTACACAGGGAGCTCTGGGGCCAACGTCCTGACTTTC
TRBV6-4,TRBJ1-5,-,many,CASSEQEDQPQHF,TGTGCCAGCAGTGAACAGGAGGATCAGCCCCAGCATTTT
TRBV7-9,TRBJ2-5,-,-,CASSPQDSQETQYF,TGTGCCAGCTCACCCCAGGACAGCCAAGAGACCCAGTACTTC
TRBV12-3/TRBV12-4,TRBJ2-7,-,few,CASSFLRDRKEQYF,TGTGCCAGCAGTTTCCTACGGGATCGAAAGGAGCAGTACTTC
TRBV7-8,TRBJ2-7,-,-,CAGSFGWVAHEQYF,TGTGCCGGCAGCTTCGGGTGGGTGGCCCACGAGCAGTACTTC
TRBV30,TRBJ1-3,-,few,CAWDWPSGNTIYF,TGTGCTTGGGATTGGCCTTCTGGAAACACCATATATTTT
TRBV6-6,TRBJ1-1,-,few,CASSTGANTEAFF,TGTGCCAGCAGCACCGGGGCCAACACTGAAGCTTTCTTT
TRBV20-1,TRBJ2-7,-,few,CSARRTNEQYF,TGCAGTGCTAGACGCACGAACGAGCAGTACTTC
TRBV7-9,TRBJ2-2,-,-,CATQGPDSGAGELFF,TGTGCCACCCAGGGTCCGGACTCCGGGGCCGGGGAGCTGTTTTTT
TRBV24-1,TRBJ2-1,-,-,CATSDYRDEQFF,TGTGCCACCAGTGACTACAGGGATGAGCAGTTCTTC
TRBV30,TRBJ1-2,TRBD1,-,CAWSTRGRGRYGYTF,TGTGCCTGGAGTACGCGTGGCAGGGGGAGGTATGGCTACACCTTC
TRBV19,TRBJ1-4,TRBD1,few,CASSNSGGNEKLFF,TGTGCCAGTAGTAACTCAGGGGGTAATGAAAAACTGTTTTTT
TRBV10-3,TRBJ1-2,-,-,CAISDRGPMNTF,TGTGCCATCAGTGATCGGGGACCGATGAACACCTTC
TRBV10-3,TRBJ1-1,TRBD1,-,CASIPRTGLERNTEAFF,TGTGCCAGCATACCCCGGACAGGTTTAGAGAGGAACACTGAAGCTTTCTTT
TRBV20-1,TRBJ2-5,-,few,CSASASQETQYF,TGCAGTGCTAGCGCCAGCCAAGAGACCCAGTACTTC
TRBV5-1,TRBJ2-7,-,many,CASSLGQVAYEQYF,TGCGCCAGCAGCTTGGGACAGGTTGCCTACGAGCAGTACTTC